This T cell receptor (beta chain) stems from a study of human T cells and chemical hapten exposure. This clonotype was seen only a few times. It was unfractionated whole blood from which total RNA was extracted. Within the library, unique molecular identifiers were attached to each individual cDNA molecule. MiXCR, applied by TCRdb to the 5' RACE reads, yields one record per CDR3 protein. Among tens of thousands of distinct CDR3 sequences listed, roughly 15% were seen once. This clonotype was sampled from a female donor in good health.

CDR3 sequence (DNA): TGTGCCAGCAGTGGGGCAGGGAGGAGCACTGAAGCTTTCTTT. Its protein is CASSGAGRSTEAFF. The chain recombines TRBV2 with TRBJ1-1; possibly TRBD1 for D (5 bases). Germline-derived CDR1 and CDR2 are SNHLY and FYNNEI. The germline V and J ends were trimmed by 4 bases and 4 bases, with 13 bases remaining between them. The CDR3 consists of 14 residues.